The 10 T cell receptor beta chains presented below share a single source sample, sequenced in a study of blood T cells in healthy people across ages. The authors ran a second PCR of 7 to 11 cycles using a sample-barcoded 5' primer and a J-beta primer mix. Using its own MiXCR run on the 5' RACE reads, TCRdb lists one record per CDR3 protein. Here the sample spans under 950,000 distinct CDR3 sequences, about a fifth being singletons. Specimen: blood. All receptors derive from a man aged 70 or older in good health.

The CDR3 sequence: CASSARGFQQYF. CDR3 sequence (DNA): TGCGCCAGCAGTGCTAGGGGGTTCCAGCAGTACTTC. The gene calls are TRBV10-1 and TRBJ2-7; maybe TRBD1 (6 bases). CDR3 length equals 12 residues. Germline values: CDR1 WNHNN, CDR2 SYGVQD (reference sequence). V gave up 4 bases and J gave up 8 bases, with 12 bases separating them.

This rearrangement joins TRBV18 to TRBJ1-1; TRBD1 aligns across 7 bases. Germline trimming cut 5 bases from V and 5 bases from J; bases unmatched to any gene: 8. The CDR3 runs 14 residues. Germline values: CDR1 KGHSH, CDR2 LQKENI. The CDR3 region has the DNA TGTGCCAGCTCAAAAGACAGGGCGGGAACTGAAGCTTTCTTT. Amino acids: CASSKDRAGTEAFF.

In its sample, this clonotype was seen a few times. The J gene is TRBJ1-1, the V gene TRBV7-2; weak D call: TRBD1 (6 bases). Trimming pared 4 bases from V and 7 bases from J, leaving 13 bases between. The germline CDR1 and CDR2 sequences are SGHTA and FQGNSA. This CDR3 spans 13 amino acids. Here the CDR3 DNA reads TGTGCCAGCAGCTACCAGGGGATAGGTGAAGCTTTCTTT. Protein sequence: CASSYQGIGEAFF.

This CDR3 is CASSWDNSPLHF. The CDR3 region has the DNA TGCGCCAGCAGCTGGGATAATTCACCCCTCCACTTT. This sequence joins TRBV5-1 and TRBJ1-6; D remains unclear. CDR3 length equals 12 residues. CDR1 and CDR2 from the germline V gene are SGHRS and YFSETQ. With 3 bases removed from V and 5 bases from J, the gap between germline ends came to 3 bases. Based on the CDR3 plus reference TRBV5-1 and TRBJ1-6, the full variable domain is KAGVTQTPRYLIKTRGQQVTLSCSPISGHRSVSWYQQTPGQGLQFLFEYFSETQRNKGNFPGRFSGRQFSNSRSEMNVSTLELGDSALYLCASSWDNSPLHFGNGTRLTVT.

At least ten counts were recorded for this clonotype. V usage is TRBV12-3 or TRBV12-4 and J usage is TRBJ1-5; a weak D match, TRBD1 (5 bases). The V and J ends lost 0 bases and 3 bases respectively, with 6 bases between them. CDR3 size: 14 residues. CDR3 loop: CASSLAGTNQPQHF. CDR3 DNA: TGTGCCAGCAGTTTAGCGGGGACCAATCAGCCCCAGCATTTT.

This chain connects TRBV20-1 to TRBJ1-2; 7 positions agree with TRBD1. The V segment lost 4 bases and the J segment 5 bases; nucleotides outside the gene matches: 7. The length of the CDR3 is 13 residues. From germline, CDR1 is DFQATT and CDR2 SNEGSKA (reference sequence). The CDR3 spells CSAKPTGRYGYTF. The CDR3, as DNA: TGCAGTGCTAAACCGACAGGGCGGTATGGCTACACCTTC.

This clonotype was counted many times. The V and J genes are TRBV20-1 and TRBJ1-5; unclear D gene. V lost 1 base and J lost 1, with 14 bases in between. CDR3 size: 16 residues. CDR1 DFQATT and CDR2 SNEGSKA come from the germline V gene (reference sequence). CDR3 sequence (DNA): TGCAGTGCTAGAGTGTTTGCGGCAGCCAGCAATCAGCCCCAGCATTTT. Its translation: CSARVFAAASNQPQHF.

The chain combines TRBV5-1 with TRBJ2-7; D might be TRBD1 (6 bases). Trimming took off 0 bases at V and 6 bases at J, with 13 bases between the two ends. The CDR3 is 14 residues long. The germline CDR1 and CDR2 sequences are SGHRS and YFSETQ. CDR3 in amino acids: CASSLAWTEGEQYF. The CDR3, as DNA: TGCGCCAGCAGCTTGGCCTGGACAGAAGGCGAGCAGTACTTC.

The CDR3 is CASSPLSGRAIGNTIYF. CDR3 DNA: TGTGCCAGCTCACCACTTTCTGGCCGTGCTATTGGAAACACCATATATTTT. The chain couples TRBV18 to TRBJ1-3; no firm D call. Trimming cost V 1 base and J 3 bases, with 16 bases left between them. Germline CDR1 is KGHSH and CDR2 is LQKENI. This CDR3 contains 17 residues. Looking up the rest from reference TRBV18 and TRBJ1-3 gives the full variable domain: NAGVMQNPRHLVRRRGQEARLRCSPMKGHSHVYWYRQLPEEGLKFMVYLQKENIIDESGMPKERFSAEFPKEGPSILRIQQVVRGDSAAYFCASSPLSGRAIGNTIYFGEGSWLTVV.

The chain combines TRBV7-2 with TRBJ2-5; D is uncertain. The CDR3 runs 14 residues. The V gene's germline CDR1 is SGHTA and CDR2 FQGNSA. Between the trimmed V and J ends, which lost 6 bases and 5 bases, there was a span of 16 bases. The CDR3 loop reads CASREDRAKETQYF. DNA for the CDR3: TGTGCCAGCAGGGAAGATAGGGCGAAGGAGACCCAGTACTTC.